This T cell receptor (beta chain) appears in the sequencing data of a study of long-term antiretroviral therapy in people with HIV. Going into DNA extraction, samples held roughly 0.9-11 million cryopreserved PBMC. Notes on this clone: Its cognate antigen is unknown.

An immunoSEQ assay, version v3.0, was performed at survey level. Measured with immunoSEQ multiplex PCR; TCRdb has only the in-frame clones, and not every one. The table includes 30,000 to 40,000 clones, approximately 95% detected once. The CDR3 covers 14 residues. Trimming cost V 10 bases and J 2 bases; bases outside gene matches: 10. Germline V gene data show CDR1 as LNHDA and CDR2 as SQIVND (reference sequence). Overall study findings and caveats: Comparison with controls showed narrower CDR3 length ranges in HIV repertoires. ART-treated samples gained diversity yet remained below transplant donor controls.

Sequences were derived from unsorted PBMCs, sampled around 5.5 years after starting antiretroviral therapy. The sequence was obtained from a woman aged 45-59 years with HIV. This chain connects TRBV19 to TRBJ2-7, with 8 positions matching TRBD1. CDR3 DNA: TGTGCCACCAGTATTCGGACAGGGACCTACGAGCAGTACTTC. It codes for CATSIRTGTYEQYF. Full variable domain (rest looked up from reference TRBV19 and TRBJ2-7): DGGITQSPKYLFRKEGQNVTLSCEQNLNHDAMYWYRQDPGQGLRLIYYSQIVNDFQKGDIAEGYSVSREKKESFPLTVTSAQKNPTAFYLCATSIRTGTYEQYFGPGTRLTVT.